These T cell receptor beta chains were read from a single sample in a study of response to subunit inactivated influenza vaccine. TCRdb reprocessed the RT-PCR reads with MiXCR, giving one entry per CDR3 protein. The repertoire holds about 570,000 distinct CDR3 sequences, with about 11% as singletons. This sample was also put to use in a study of T cells expressing NK-cell markers.

This material consisted of PBMCs from blood, taken on the day of vaccination. The receptors derive from a man aged 45-60 years who received an inactivated influenza vaccine. Both conserved end residues are trimmed from each CDR3. Each record gives: clone size, J gene, D gene, V gene, CDR3 protein. D genes are given only for firm matches. Some rows mark clone size as missing; the rest say once, few, many or name a class of expanded clone.

-,TRBJ1-1,-,TRBV29-1,SVRTSNTEAF
few,TRBJ1-2,TRBD1,TRBV3-1,ASSQAGQNYGYT
many,TRBJ1-2,-,TRBV29-1,SVSDTRGGYT
-,TRBJ2-6,-,TRBV6-2/TRBV6-3,ASSYSNRVANVLT
few,TRBJ1-1,-,TRBV4-3,ASSQLWNTEAF
-,TRBJ2-5,-,TRBV20-1,SASLLGPKETQY
few,TRBJ2-1,TRBD2,TRBV20-1,SASGRGGRNEQF
-,TRBJ2-3,TRBD2,TRBV7-9,ASSPQSSGVTDTQY
few,TRBJ2-1,TRBD2,TRBV11-2,ASSFGGRAVEQF
-,TRBJ2-7,TRBD2,TRBV10-2,ASSPSGGYTEQY
few,TRBJ2-3,-,TRBV11-2,ASSRRGLPVDTQY
few,TRBJ1-1,-,TRBV3-1,ASSPEINTEAF
-,TRBJ2-1,-,TRBV29-1,SVTHTYNEQF
many,TRBJ2-1,TRBD2,TRBV12-3/TRBV12-4,ASNIAGGLYNEQF
many,TRBJ2-7,TRBD2,TRBV12-3/TRBV12-4,ASSYGGSGLEQY